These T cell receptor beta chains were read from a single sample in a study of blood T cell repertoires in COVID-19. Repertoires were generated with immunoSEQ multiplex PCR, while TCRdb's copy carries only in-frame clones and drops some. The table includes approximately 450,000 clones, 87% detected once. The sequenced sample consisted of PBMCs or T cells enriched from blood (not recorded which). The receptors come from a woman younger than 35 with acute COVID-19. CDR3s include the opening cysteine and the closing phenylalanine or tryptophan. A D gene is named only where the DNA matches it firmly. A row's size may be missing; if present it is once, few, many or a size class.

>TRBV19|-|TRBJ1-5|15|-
TGTGCCAGTAGTACCCGTACAGGGCCCAAAGGGCCCCAGCATTTT
CASSTRTGPKGPQHF
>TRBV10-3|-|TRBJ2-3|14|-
TGTGCCGCGTCCGACAGGGGAGGGTCAGATACGCAGTATTTT
CAASDRGGSDTQYF
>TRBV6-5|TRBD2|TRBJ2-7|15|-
TGTGCCAGCAGTAATCTAGCGGGGGGAATCTACGAGCAGTACTTC
CASSNLAGGIYEQYF
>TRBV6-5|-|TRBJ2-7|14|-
TGTGCCAGCAGCACGGGGTTAAGCTCCTACGAGCAGTACTTC
CASSTGLSSYEQYF
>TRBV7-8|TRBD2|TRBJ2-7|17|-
TGTGCCAGCAGCTTCCCTCGCGGGGGGGCTAGGGACTACGAGCAGTACTTC
CASSFPRGGARDYEQYF
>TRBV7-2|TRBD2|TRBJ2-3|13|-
TGTGCCAGCAGCTCCGGGACTAGCAATACGCAGTATTTT
CASSSGTSNTQYF
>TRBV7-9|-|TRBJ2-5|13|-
TGTGCCAGCAGCTTGGGGCAGCAAGAGACCCAGTACTTC
CASSLGQQETQYF
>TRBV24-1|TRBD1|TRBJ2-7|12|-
TGTGCCACCGGGACAGGGGAACACGAGCAGTACTTC
CATGTGEHEQYF
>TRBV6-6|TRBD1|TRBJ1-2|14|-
TGTGCCAGCAGCCTCGGGACAGACAACTATGGCTACACCTTC
CASSLGTDNYGYTF
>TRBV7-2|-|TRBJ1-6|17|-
TGTGCCAGCAGCTTACGGGGGTTATCCTCCTATAATTCACCCCTCCACTTT
CASSLRGLSSYNSPLHF
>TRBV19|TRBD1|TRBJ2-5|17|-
TGTGCCAGTAGTATTCGTCGGACAGGGGGCGTGGGGGAGACCCAGTACTTC
CASSIRRTGGVGETQYF
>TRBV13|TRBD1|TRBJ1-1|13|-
TGTGCCAGCAGCTCCTCAGGGGGATGGGAAGCTTTCTTT
CASSSSGGWEAFF
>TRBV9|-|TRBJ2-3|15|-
TGTGCCAGCACCCCGGAGGTTTCTAGCACAGATACGCAGTATTTT
CASTPEVSSTDTQYF
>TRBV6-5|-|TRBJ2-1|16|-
TGTGCCAGCAGTTACCTTCGAGGAGGCTCCTACAATGAGCAGTTCTTC
CASSYLRGGSYNEQFF
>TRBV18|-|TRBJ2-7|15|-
TGTGCCAGCTCACCCTCATCAGGGTCAACTTACGAGCAGTACTTC
CASSPSSGSTYEQYF
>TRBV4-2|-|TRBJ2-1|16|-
TGTGCCAGCAGCCATCCGACTCTCCGGACCTACAATGAGCAGTTCTTC
CASSHPTLRTYNEQFF
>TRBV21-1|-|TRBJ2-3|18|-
TGTGCCAGCAGCGCTAATAGACTACCCAGAGCCAGCACAGATACGCAGTATTTT
CASSANRLPRASTDTQYF
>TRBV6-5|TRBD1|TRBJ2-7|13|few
TGTGCCAGCAGTTACGACAGGGCCCACGAGCAGTACTTC
CASSYDRAHEQYF
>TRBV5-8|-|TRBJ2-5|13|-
TGTGCCAGCAGCATACAGGGGGGGAAGACCCAGTACTTC
CASSIQGGKTQYF
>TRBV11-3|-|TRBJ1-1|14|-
TGTGCCAGCAGCTTAGATGCGGGGGCCACTGAAGCTTTCTTT
CASSLDAGATEAFF
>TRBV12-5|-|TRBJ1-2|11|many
TGTGCTAGCGAAGGACAGTTTGGCTACACCTTC
CASEGQFGYTF
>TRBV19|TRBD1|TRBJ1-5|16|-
TGTGCCAGTAGTACCGAGGACAGGGTGTCCGATCAGCCCCAGCATTTT
CASSTEDRVSDQPQHF